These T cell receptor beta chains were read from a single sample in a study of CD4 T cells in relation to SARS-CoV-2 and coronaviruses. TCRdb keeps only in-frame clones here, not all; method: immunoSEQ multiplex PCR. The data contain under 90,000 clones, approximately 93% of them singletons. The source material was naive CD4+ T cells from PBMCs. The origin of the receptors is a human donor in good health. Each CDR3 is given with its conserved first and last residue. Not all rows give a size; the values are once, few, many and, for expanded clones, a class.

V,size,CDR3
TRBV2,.,CASRGNQETQYF
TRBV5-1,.,CASSQPIPETQYF
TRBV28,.,CASSLSAVGSTDTQYF
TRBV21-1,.,CASSRPKRLAGFADTQYF
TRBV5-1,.,CASKVSGGTQYF
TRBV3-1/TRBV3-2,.,CASSPGGHIQYF
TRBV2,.,CASSVSGPEQYF
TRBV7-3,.,CASSLGQPLSTDTQYF
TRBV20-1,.,CSAPFNEQFF
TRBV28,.,CASSLSPSYEQYF
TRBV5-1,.,CASSSGQSSSGNTIYF
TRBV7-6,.,CASSLTQGGQGRPYEQYF
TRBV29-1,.,CSVEAGTYEQYF
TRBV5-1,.,CASSLGTPGGQETQYF
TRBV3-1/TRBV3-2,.,CASSQGLQGRQGYTF
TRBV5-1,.,CASSLALAIYNEQFF
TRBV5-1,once,CASSSSGRGSGELFF
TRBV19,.,CASSIQGSGEAFF
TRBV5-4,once,CASSLTLAEETQYF
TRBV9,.,CASSVGGGNEKLFF
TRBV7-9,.,CASSLWSGVDGNQPQHF
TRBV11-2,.,CASSLGWGLYNQPQHF
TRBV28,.,CASSLSPLVGGAPSGNEQFF
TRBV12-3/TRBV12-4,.,CASSLGQSYGYTF
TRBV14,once,CASSQGVGYGYTF
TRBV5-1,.,CASSLDGRGTEAFF
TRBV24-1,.,CATSDPLAGRETQYF
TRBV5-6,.,CASSTELAAGVEQYF
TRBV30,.,CAWSFRGQGSSQYF
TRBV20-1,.,CSASAGVGTEAFF
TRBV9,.,CASSETRGAGGGETQYF
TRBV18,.,CASSRKVGGLTGETQYF
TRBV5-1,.,CASSLALDDYGYTF
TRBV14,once,CASSSRVGGAETQYF
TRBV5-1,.,CASSAGLTHTDTQYF
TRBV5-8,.,CASRPFRSGANVLTF
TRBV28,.,CASSPGPGTGTGYGYTF
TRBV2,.,CAISTGLNYGYTF
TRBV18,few,CASSNGQRYGYTF
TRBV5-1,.,CASSFYPAGGREGPYEQYF
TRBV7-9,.,CASSPPGLVPYNEQFF
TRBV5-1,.,CASSLAGQGLRNTIYF
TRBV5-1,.,CASSSDRDGYEQYF
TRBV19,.,CASSIGRDDGYTF
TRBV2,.,CASSERRGTNEQFF
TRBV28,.,CASSQRVEAFF
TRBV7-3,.,CASSNPASVGDTQYF
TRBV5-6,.,CASSLVGSGSPLHF
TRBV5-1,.,CASSSGYPLGGRAFRTGEQYF
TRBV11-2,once,CASSLMAGTDTQYF
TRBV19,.,CASRGLGETQYF
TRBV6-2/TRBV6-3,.,CASSYKGYEQYF
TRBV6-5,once,CATSRDTYGYTF
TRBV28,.,CASSILQGGNEKLFF
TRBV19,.,CASKTGTSGDTQYF
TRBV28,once,CASSLGGQGGFEQYF
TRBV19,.,CASSMQGVDTEAFF
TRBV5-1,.,CASSEESYEQYF